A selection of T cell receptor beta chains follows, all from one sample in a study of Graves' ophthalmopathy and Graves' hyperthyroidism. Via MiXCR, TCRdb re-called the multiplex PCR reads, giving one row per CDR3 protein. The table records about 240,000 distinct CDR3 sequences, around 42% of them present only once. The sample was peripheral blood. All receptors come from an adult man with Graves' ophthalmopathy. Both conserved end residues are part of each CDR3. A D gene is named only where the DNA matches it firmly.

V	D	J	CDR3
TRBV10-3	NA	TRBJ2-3	CAISEGADTQYF
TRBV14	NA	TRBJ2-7	CASSLSGSGYEQYF
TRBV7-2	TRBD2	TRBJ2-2	CASSPGLAGADGELFF
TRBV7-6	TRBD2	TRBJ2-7	CASSSGLAGEQYF
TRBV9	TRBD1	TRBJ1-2	CASSALLGQGNYGYTF
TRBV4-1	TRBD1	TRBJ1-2	CASSHPLTGGGYGYTF
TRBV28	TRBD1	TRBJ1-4	CASSVDRVSEKLFF
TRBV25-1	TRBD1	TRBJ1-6	CASSYSTPGGVYSPLHF
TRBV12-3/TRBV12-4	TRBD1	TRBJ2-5	CASSFPGAEGAETQYF
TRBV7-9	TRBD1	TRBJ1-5	CASSPGQGPQPQHF
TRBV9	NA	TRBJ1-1	CASSSDQYTEAFF
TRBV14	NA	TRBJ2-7	CASSYSLSYEQYF
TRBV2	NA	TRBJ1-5	CASRGSVANQPQHF
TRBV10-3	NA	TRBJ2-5	CAISGAGQETQYF
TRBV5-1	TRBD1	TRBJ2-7	CASSLPGQVDEQYF
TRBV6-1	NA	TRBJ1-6	CASSQGGNSPLHF
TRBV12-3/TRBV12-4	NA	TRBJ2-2	CASPTPAGELFF
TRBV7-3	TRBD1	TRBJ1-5	CASSLTGTDYQPQHF
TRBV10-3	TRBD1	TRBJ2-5	CAISDPGQGKQETQYF
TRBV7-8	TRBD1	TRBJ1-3	CASSSYRGRVGNTIYF
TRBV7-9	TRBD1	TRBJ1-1	CASSGDRTTEAFF
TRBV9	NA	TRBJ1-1	CASSVVMGGTEASF
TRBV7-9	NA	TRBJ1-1	CASSPPGRMNTEASF
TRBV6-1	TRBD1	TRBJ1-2	CASSPATGSNCGYTF
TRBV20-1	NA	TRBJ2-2	CSARGAPNTGELFF
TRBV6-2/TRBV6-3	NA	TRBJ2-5	CASTWAFLTTPYQETQYF
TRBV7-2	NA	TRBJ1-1	CASSPITTPGMNTEASF
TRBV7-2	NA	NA	CASSFWGSYEQYF
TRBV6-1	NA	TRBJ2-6	CASSWTVTGANVLTF
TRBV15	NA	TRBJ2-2	CATSGMIAGELFF
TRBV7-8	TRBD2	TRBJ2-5	CASVAGGSQETQYF
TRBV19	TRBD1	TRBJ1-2	CASSSDRIGGYTF
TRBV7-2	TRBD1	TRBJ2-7	CASSSRQGDPYEQYF
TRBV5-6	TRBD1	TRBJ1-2	CASSLATGRFNYGYTF